Here is one TCR beta chain with its context. Its antigen is still unknown. V dropped 4 bases and J dropped 1 base, with 14 bases sitting between them. There are 15 residues in the CDR3. From germline, CDR1 is DFQATT and CDR2 SNEGSKA (reference sequence). The data stem from a study of blood T cells in healthy people across ages. General study results and limits: Older individuals had lower TCR beta diversity per million T cells (the decline was roughly linear).

The second PCR ran roughly 6 to 11 cycles with a sample-barcoded 5' primer and J-beta primers. TCRdb used MiXCR to reprocess the 5' RACE reads, holding one entry per CDR3 protein. The table lists over 1,500,000 distinct CDR3 sequences, approximately 50% of them singletons. J is TRBJ1-5 and V is TRBV20-1; no clear D gene. The receptor was isolated from a woman aged 40 to 55 in good health. Input material: blood. The CDR3, as DNA: TGCAGTGCTACCGGGAACCTCGGGAGCAATCAGCCCCAGCATTTT. Translating gives CSATGNLGSNQPQHF.